This paragraph covers one T cell receptor beta chain sequence. These data are taken from a study of blood T cell repertoires in COVID-19. Study summary: Donors in the United States, Italy and Spain gave samples during acute or convalescent COVID-19. From T cells, B-cell-depleted T cells, or PBMCs came the material, which was cDNA or gDNA.

Under the authors' procedure: Estimates of nucleated cell counts were drawn from the amplification of reference gene primers. Sequencing used immunoSEQ multiplex PCR; TCRdb keeps in-frame clones, though not all of them. That table gives V, J and clone size, and the DNA gave D and trimming. The profile shows over 85,000 clones, around 85% of them singletons. The germline V gene has CDR1 SGHDT and CDR2 YYEEEE. Germline trimming cut 1 base from V and 6 bases from J; bases unmatched to any gene: 9. This CDR3 has 16 amino acids. The source of this sequence is a man aged 50-59 years with acute or convalescent COVID-19. The chain has TRBV5-6 and TRBJ1-5; 8 bases map to TRBD1. The source material was peripheral blood. CDR3 nucleotides: TGTGCCAGCAGCTTGAGTGTCAGGGGGCTGGCTCAGCCCCAGCATTTT. Translated: CASSLSVRGLAQPQHF.